This T cell receptor beta chain was observed in a study of blood T cell repertoires in COVID-19. J gave up 9 bases and V 4 bases, and 9 bases lay outside the gene matches. CDR3 length: 16 amino acids. Germline CDR1 reads SGHTS; CDR2 reads YDEGEE. Only in-frame clones appear in the TCRdb table, and some are missing; sequencing was by immunoSEQ multiplex PCR. The table has over 300,000 clones, 88% seen once. This sequence joins TRBV5-8 and TRBJ2-1; 14 bases map to TRBD2. Sequencing used PBMCs or T cells enriched from blood (not recorded which). The sequence came from a woman aged 25 to 39 with acute COVID-19. CDR3 region: CASSLGLAGGKSEQFF. CDR3 sequence (DNA): TGTGCCAGCAGCCTCGGACTAGCGGGGGGAAAGAGTGAGCAGTTCTTC.